The 18 T cell receptor beta chains given below trace back to one sample, sequenced in a study of blood T cell repertoires in COVID-19. Assay used: immunoSEQ multiplex PCR; TCRdb lists only in-frame clones, some missing. The sample gives about 180,000 clones, roughly 87% of which show up once; 5.5% to 8.5% is in the top ten. The sample comprised PBMCs or T cells enriched from blood (not recorded which). The receptors shown here come from a woman aged 45-65 years who had recovered from COVID-19.

The chain has TRBV3-1 (or the pseudogene TRBV3-2) and TRBJ2-7; 7 nucleotides line up with TRBD2. The CDR3 spans 18 residues. After removal of 0 bases from V and 2 bases from J, the junction contained 13 bases not matched to a gene. Germline CDR1 reads LGHDT; CDR2 reads YNNKEL (reference sequence). CDR3 loop: CASSQEGPSGFPTYEQYF. The CDR3, as DNA: TGTGCCAGCAGCCAAGAGGGTCCTAGCGGTTTCCCCACCTACGAGCAGTACTTC.

This clone showed up just once. The J gene is TRBJ2-7, the V gene TRBV21-1; TRBD1 is the table's D call, not checked against the DNA. TRBV21-1 is a pseudogene. This CDR3 region has 16 residues. CDR3 nucleotide sequence: TGTGCCAGCAGCAAACCAGGGACAGGCGTAACCTACGAGCAGTACTTC. Translation gives CASSKPGTGVTYEQYF.

This clone was seen more than once but under ten times. V usage is TRBV6-6 and J usage is TRBJ1-4; 8 positions match TRBD1. Germline CDR1 reads MNHNY; CDR2 reads SVGAGI (reference sequence). The CDR3 spans 15 residues. The V segment lost 6 bases and the J segment 8 bases; nucleotides outside the gene matches: 11. CDR3 in amino acids: CASSSAGGIREKLFF. DNA of the CDR3: TGTGCCAGCAGCTCCGCAGGGGGCATACGAGAAAAACTGTTTTTT.

This chain connects TRBV4-1 to TRBJ2-7; the match to TRBD1 covers 7 bases. The junction had 9 bases not matched to a gene; V was cut back by 1 base and J by 3 bases. This CDR3 comprises 16 residues. Per germline, CDR1 MGHRA and CDR2 YSYEKL. In DNA form, the CDR3 reads TGCGCCAGCAGCCAAGGTATAACAGGGGTGGGCTACGAGCAGTACTTC. Amino acid sequence: CASSQGITGVGYEQYF.

This clone was seen just once. This chain joins TRBV5-1 and TRBJ2-2; TRBD1 agrees at 7 bases. J lost 4 bases, V lost 2 bases, and 5 bases had no gene match. This CDR3 has 15 residues. Germline CDR1 reads SGHRS; CDR2 reads YFSETQ. As DNA, the CDR3 is TGCGCCAGCAGCTTAGTGACAGGGAGCACCGGGGAGCTGTTTTTT. Protein sequence: CASSLVTGSTGELFF.

In this sample, this clone turned up once. The chain uses TRBV19 and TRBJ1-1; D call uncertain. The length of the CDR3 is 15 residues. CDR1 is LNHDA and CDR2 is SQIVND in the germline V gene (reference sequence). Trimming removed 0 bases at V and 0 bases at J, with 8 bases between. Written as DNA, the CDR3 is TGTGCCAGTAGTATAGAGTGGGCCGTGAACACTGAAGCTTTCTTT. Translated: CASSIEWAVNTEAFF.

The CDR3 DNA is TGTGCCAGCAGGACAGATTATAATTCACCCCTCCACTTT. Translation gives CASRTDYNSPLHF. The rearrangement joins TRBV2 to TRBJ1-6, with a tentative D call TRBD1 (5 bases). Germline loops: CDR1 SNHLY, CDR2 FYNNEI. The CDR3 consists of 13 residues. The V end lost 6 bases, the J end lost 4 bases, and 7 bases lay between the germline ends.

The chain combines TRBV30 with TRBJ1-1; D is ambiguous. Germline loops: CDR1 GTSNPN, CDR2 SVGIG (reference sequence). The V gene lost 7 bases and the J gene lost 5 bases, with 17 bases spanning the gap. This CDR3 has 13 amino acids. DNA of the CDR3: TGTGCCTCCAAACTAGGGTCGAGGACTGAAGCTTTCTTT. Amino acid sequence: CASKLGSRTEAFF.

The chain carries TRBV10-3 and TRBJ2-7; 11 positions agree with TRBD2. The ends lost 11 bases at V and 3 bases at J; junction bases unmatched: 15. Germline-derived CDR1 and CDR2 are ENHRY and SYGVKD. CDR3 length: 16 amino acids. Written as DNA, the CDR3 is TGTGCCTCTAAGGGGACCGGGACTAGCGGAAACTACGAGCAGTACTTC. Its translation is CASKGTGTSGNYEQYF.

J is TRBJ2-7 and V is TRBV4-1; D gene ambiguous. V gave up 1 base and J gave up 3 bases, with 13 bases separating them. This CDR3 is 15 amino acids long. CDR1 and CDR2 from the germline V gene are MGHRA and YSYEKL. The CDR3 loop is CASSQGDGAGYEQYF. The CDR3 DNA follows: TGCGCCAGCAGCCAAGGCGACGGAGCCGGCTACGAGCAGTACTTC.

V usage is TRBV29-1 and J usage is TRBJ2-7; 9 nucleotides match TRBD2. CDR3 length: 14 amino acids. The germline CDR1 and CDR2 sequences are SQVTM and ANQGSEA. With 1 base clipped from V and 4 bases from J, the junction kept 5 bases outside the gene matches. This CDR3 reads CSVEVSSGTYEQYF. For the CDR3, the DNA is TGCAGCGTTGAAGTCTCTAGCGGGACTTACGAGCAGTACTTC.

The chain combines TRBV7-8 with TRBJ2-1, with a possible D match to TRBD1 (5 bases). The CDR3 contains 14 residues. Trimming shortened V by 5 bases and J by 8 bases, and 16 bases separated the two germline ends. Germline V gene data show CDR1 as SGHVS and CDR2 as FQNEAQ. The CDR3 DNA sequence: TGTGCCAGCAGCATTAGAGGTTGGGGCGATGAGCAGTTCTTC. Protein: CASSIRGWGDEQFF.

V and J are TRBV5-5 and TRBJ2-1; 7 bases align to TRBD2. The CDR3 runs 16 residues. CDR1 is SGHKS and CDR2 is YYEKEE in the germline V gene (reference sequence). V lost 0 bases, J lost 0 bases, and 3 bases stayed unmatched. CDR3 residues: CASSLGLASSYNEQFF. CDR3 coding DNA: TGTGCCAGCAGCTTGGGACTAGCCTCCTCCTACAATGAGCAGTTCTTC.

The chain recombines TRBV5-1 with TRBJ1-1; no clear D gene. Per the germline V gene, CDR1 is SGHRS and CDR2 is YFSETQ. The germline V and J ends were trimmed by 2 bases and 2 bases, with 10 bases remaining between them. The CDR3 extends over 14 amino acids. CDR3 nucleotides: TGCGCCAGCAGCTTAAGGGAGCTTAACACTGAAGCTTTCTTT. Amino acid sequence: CASSLRELNTEAFF.

The chain has TRBV28 and TRBJ2-7, with TRBD2 identical over 8 bases. The V and J ends lost 5 bases and 2 bases, in that order; junction bases with no gene match: 8. The CDR3 runs 15 residues. Germline assignment: CDR1 MDHEN and CDR2 SYDVKM. The CDR3 DNA reads as TGTGCCAGCAGTCCCCCGGGAGCGGGAGCCTACGAGCAGTACTTC. Residues: CASSPPGAGAYEQYF.

This chain joins TRBV11-3 and TRBJ2-3, with D possibly TRBD2 on 6 matching bases. This CDR3 spans 15 amino acids. Trimming took 5 bases from V and 0 from J, leaving 12 bases between them. Germline assignment: CDR1 SGHNT and CDR2 YENEEA. The CDR3 DNA follows: TGTGCCAGCAGCCCAGAGAGCGGGAGCACAGATACGCAGTATTTT. Translating it yields CASSPESGSTDTQYF.

This chain joins TRBV4-2 and TRBJ1-6, with D possibly matching TRBD1 (6 bases). Trimming cost V 0 bases and J 7 bases, with 10 bases left between them. Per the germline V gene, CDR1 is LGHNA and CDR2 is YNFKEQ. The CDR3 totals 15 residues. The CDR3 DNA reads TGTGCCAGCAGCCAAGAACGGACAGAAAATTCACCCCTCCACTTT. Translating gives CASSQERTENSPLHF.

The chain's CDR3 is CASTTGSETQYF. The CDR3, as DNA: TGTGCCAGCACCACAGGGTCAGAGACCCAGTACTTC. The chain joins TRBV12-3 or TRBV12-4 to TRBJ2-5, with D tentatively TRBD1 (6 bases). The CDR3 has 12 residues. Trimming removed 7 bases from V and 4 bases from J, with 10 bases in between.